This T cell receptor (beta chain) was observed in a study of shared clonotypes between healthy human individuals. At the level of the study: Samples came from two female and a few male donors aged 18 to 49. General study points: Specimens sampled were limited to blood, with tissue repertoires likely differing.

Turning to this clone: The antigen is undetermined.

Clones were sequenced by immunoSEQ multiplex PCR, and TCRdb holds only the in-frame ones, with some missing. This table has about 380,000 clones, around 96% appearing once. The sequence was collected from a man aged 25-40 years in good health. What was sequenced was memory CD8+ T cells sorted from blood. Noted subset: CD45RO+ cells pooled with CCR7-negative TemRA cells.

CDR3 protein: CASSLRGGGSGNTIYF. The CDR3 DNA reads as TGTGCCAGCAGCTTAAGAGGGGGGGGCTCTGGAAACACCATATATTTT. The V call is TRBV7-8, the J call TRBJ1-3, with D possibly matching TRBD1 (6 bases). Per germline, CDR1 SGHVS and CDR2 FQNEAQ. The CDR3 consists of 16 residues. The V and J ends lost 2 bases and 0 bases respectively, with 11 bases between them.